The 21 T cell receptor beta chains presented below share a single source sample, sequenced in a study of post-analysis software for immune sequencing data. Study results and caveats: When patients were compared with controls, 4 or 5 TRBV segments were more frequent, TRBV5-6, TRBV5-1 and TRBV20-1 among them.

For these TCRs, the target antigens are not known. Sequencing libraries made from TCR beta cDNA carried unique molecular identifiers. TCRdb reprocessed the PCR reads via MiXCR and lists one record per CDR3 protein. The profile covers roughly 800,000 distinct CDR3 sequences, with under 70% appearing a single time and roughly 4.4% taken by the ten largest. Sequenced input: blood. These receptors all come from a girl aged 5-17 years with multiple sclerosis.

Only a few counts were recorded for this clonotype. V gene TRBV5-1 combines with J gene TRBJ2-5, with 8 nucleotides matching TRBD1. This CDR3 is built from 16 residues. Germline assignment: CDR1 SGHRS and CDR2 YFSETQ. V dropped 4 bases and J dropped 5; count of bases not matched to a gene: 13. Here the CDR3 reads CASSPQGQGLGETQYF. The CDR3 DNA sequence: TGCGCCAGCAGCCCCCAAGGACAGGGACTGGGGGAGACCCAGTACTTC. The whole variable domain, filled in from reference TRBV5-1 and TRBJ2-5, reads KAGVTQTPRYLIKTRGQQVTLSCSPISGHRSVSWYQQTPGQGLQFLFEYFSETQRNKGNFPGRFSGRQFSNSRSEMNVSTLELGDSALYLCASSPQGQGLGETQYFGPGTRLLVL.

The V gene is TRBV2, the J gene TRBJ2-2; the match to TRBD1 covers 8 bases. The junction had 5 bases not matched to a gene; V was cut back by 7 bases and J by 4 bases. The CDR3 runs 14 residues. Germline CDR1 is SNHLY and CDR2 is FYNNEI. In DNA, the CDR3 is TGTGCCAGCACTACGACAGGGGTCACCGGGGAGCTGTTTTTT. Protein product: CASTTTGVTGELFF.

Only a few counts were recorded for this clonotype. This chain uses TRBV5-1 with TRBJ2-5; no definite D call. The CDR3 is made up of 14 amino acids. Trimming took off 2 bases at V and 2 bases at J, with 10 bases between the two ends. Germline CDR1 is SGHRS and CDR2 is YFSETQ. The CDR3 sequence is CASSFSDGQETQYF. Here the CDR3 DNA reads TGCGCCAGCAGCTTTTCGGACGGGCAAGAGACCCAGTACTTC. Using reference TRBV5-1 and TRBJ2-5 for the parts outside the CDR3, the full variable domain is KAGVTQTPRYLIKTRGQQVTLSCSPISGHRSVSWYQQTPGQGLQFLFEYFSETQRNKGNFPGRFSGRQFSNSRSEMNVSTLELGDSALYLCASSFSDGQETQYFGPGTRLLVL.

The chain recombines TRBV7-3 with TRBJ2-2, with D perhaps matching TRBD1 (6 bases). The V end was cut by 4 bases, the J end by 7 bases, with 19 bases between. This CDR3 has 16 amino acids. The V gene's germline CDR1 is SGHTA and CDR2 FQGTGA. CDR3 in amino acids: CASSSDGPRGGGELFF. CDR3 DNA: TGTGCCAGCAGCTCAGACGGGCCCCGAGGGGGCGGGGAGCTGTTTTTT.

The table lists this clonotype with a few counts. The chain combines TRBV7-8 with TRBJ2-6; 9 nucleotides match TRBD1. With V trimmed by 1 base and J by 1 base, 8 bases remained unmatched. The germline V gene encodes CDR1 SGHVS and CDR2 FQNEAQ. The CDR3 is 19 residues long. The CDR3 loop reads CASSLEEDRGVSGANVLTF. CDR3 in DNA: TGTGCCAGCAGCTTAGAGGAGGACAGGGGAGTGTCTGGGGCCAACGTCCTGACTTTC.

This clonotype came up a few times. The DNA of the CDR3 is TGTGCCAGCAGCCTCCGGGACAACTCCTACAATGAGCAGTTCTTC. Its translation is CASSLRDNSYNEQFF. J is TRBJ2-1 and V is TRBV3-1, with D possibly TRBD1 on 6 matching bases. CDR3 length equals 15 residues. Deletions cut 4 bases from V and 0 bases from J, with 10 bases between. Germline lookup yields CDR1 LGHDT and CDR2 YNNKEL (reference sequence).

This clonotype was detected once. The rearrangement links TRBV20-1 to TRBJ2-1; D remains ambiguous. This CDR3 has 14 amino acids. Germline-derived CDR1 and CDR2 are DFQATT and SNEGSKA (reference sequence). V gave up 5 bases and J gave up 0 bases, with 11 bases separating them. The DNA of the CDR3 is TGCAGTGCTGAAAGGGTGAGCTCCTACAATGAGCAGTTCTTC. Residues: CSAERVSSYNEQFF.

The chain uses TRBV20-1 and TRBJ2-7, with D perhaps assigned TRBD1 or TRBD2 (6 bases each). V was clipped by 5 bases and J by 2 bases, with 13 bases between them. This CDR3 is 13 amino acids long. Germline loops: CDR1 DFQATT, CDR2 SNEGSKA (reference sequence). The CDR3 spells CSAHRGAAYEQYF. The CDR3 DNA is TGCAGTGCTCATAGGGGGGCAGCCTACGAGCAGTACTTC.

This clonotype has just a few counts. The V and J genes are TRBV12-3 or TRBV12-4 and TRBJ2-7; possibly TRBD2 for D (6 bases). V was trimmed by 8 bases and J by 1 base, leaving 12 bases between them. The CDR3 consists of 13 residues. The CDR3 sequence is CASGAGRSYEQYF. In nucleotides, the CDR3 is TGTGCCAGCGGCGCGGGAAGGTCCTACGAGCAGTACTTC.

V is TRBV20-1 and J is TRBJ2-1, with 7 bases aligning to TRBD2. The CDR3 has 14 residues. V dropped 2 bases and J dropped 7; count of bases not matched to a gene: 8. Germline values: CDR1 DFQATT, CDR2 SNEGSKA (reference sequence). The CDR3 sequence is CSARPSRGENEQFF. The CDR3 DNA sequence: TGCAGTGCTAGACCTTCTCGGGGGGAAAATGAGCAGTTCTTC.

The J gene is TRBJ2-4, the V gene TRBV20-1; D might be TRBD2 (6 bases). The J call may be wrong; the DNA end is better matched by TRBJ2-7. The CDR3 is made up of 12 amino acids. Germline V lookup: CDR1 DFQATT, CDR2 SNEGSKA (reference sequence). The CDR3 region has the DNA TGCAGTGCTAGAGAGGCGGGATACGAGCAGTACTTC. Protein: CSAREAGYEQYF.

The V and J genes are TRBV24-1 and TRBJ2-7, with unresolved D. The J call may be wrong; the DNA end is better matched by TRBJ2-5. Germline assignment: CDR1 KGHDR and CDR2 SFDVKD. The CDR3 sequence is 12 residues long. DNA of the CDR3: TGTGCCACCAGTGAAGCTCTCGGGACCCAGTACTTC. Amino acids: CATSEALGTQYF.

V is TRBV29-1 and J is TRBJ2-5; TRBD2 aligns across 15 bases. Germline V gene lookup returns CDR1 SQVTM and CDR2 ANQGSEA. The CDR3 sequence is 14 residues long. With 6 bases clipped from V and 5 bases from J, the junction kept 4 bases outside the gene matches. The CDR3 DNA follows: TGCAGCGTGGGGACTAGCGGGAGGCGGGAGACCCAGTACTTC. This sequence encodes CSVGTSGRRETQYF.

The chain has TRBV25-1 and TRBJ2-7, with D maybe TRBD1 (8 bases). The V end was cut by 10 bases, the J end by 1 base, with 20 bases between. The CDR3 runs 15 residues. Per the germline V gene, CDR1 is MGHDK and CDR2 is SYGVNS. The CDR3 region is CANRGAGATSYEQYF. CDR3 DNA: TGTGCCAACAGGGGGGCGGGGGCTACTTCCTACGAGCAGTACTTC.

V is TRBV7-2 and J is TRBJ2-5; 7 bases agree with TRBD2. The V and J ends lost 5 bases and 5 bases, in that order; junction bases with no gene match: 8. The CDR3 contains 14 residues. Germline assignment: CDR1 SGHTA and CDR2 FQGNSA. CDR3 nucleotides: TGTGCCAGCAGCCCCGACCCCGGGAGGGAGACCCAGTACTTC. Translation: CASSPDPGRETQYF.

V usage is TRBV20-1 and J usage is TRBJ2-1, with 10 bases aligning to TRBD2. V lost 5 bases to trimming and J lost 7 bases; unmatched junction nucleotides: 5. Germline V gives CDR1 DFQATT, CDR2 SNEGSKA (reference sequence). The CDR3 consists of 13 residues. DNA of the CDR3: TGCAGTGCTCCGGGACTAGCGACGAATGAGCAGTTCTTC. It codes for CSAPGLATNEQFF.

The CDR3 DNA is TGTGCCAGCAGCTTAGTGGTCGGGACAGGGCGAAGCGGCTACACCTTC. Its protein product is CASSLVVGTGRSGYTF. The genes are TRBV7-8 and TRBJ1-2, with 9 nucleotides matching TRBD1. V shed 1 base, J shed 8 bases, and the junction held 11 bases outside the gene matches. The CDR3 length is 16 residues. Germline CDR1 SGHVS, CDR2 FQNEAQ.

The V and J genes are TRBV5-6 and TRBJ1-2; TRBD1 aligns across 9 bases. This CDR3 is built from 15 residues. V shed 3 bases and J 3 bases; nucleotides not matched to a gene: 6. The germline V gene encodes CDR1 SGHDT and CDR2 YYEEEE. The CDR3 DNA reads as TGTGCCAGCAGCTGGACAGGGGAGCGGGACTATGGCTACACCTTC. Its translation is CASSWTGERDYGYTF.

The CDR3 spells CASSLTGGFTEAFF. CDR3 nucleotides: TGCGCCAGCAGCTTAACAGGGGGCTTCACTGAAGCTTTCTTT. The chain joins TRBV5-1 to TRBJ1-1; 9 nucleotides agree with TRBD1. This CDR3 has 14 residues. Germline trimming cut 2 bases from V and 4 bases from J; bases unmatched to any gene: 3. Germline assignment: CDR1 SGHRS and CDR2 YFSETQ. The entire variable domain, with the rest obtained from reference TRBV5-1 and TRBJ1-1, is as follows: KAGVTQTPRYLIKTRGQQVTLSCSPISGHRSVSWYQQTPGQGLQFLFEYFSETQRNKGNFPGRFSGRQFSNSRSEMNVSTLELGDSALYLCASSLTGGFTEAFFGQGTRLTVV.

The sample holds a few counts of this clonotype. This chain joins TRBV15 and TRBJ2-7; TRBD2 matches at 12 bases. With V trimmed by 0 bases and J by 3 bases, 3 bases remained unmatched. Germline CDR1 is LNHNV and CDR2 is YYDKDF (reference sequence). CDR3 size: 16 residues. This CDR3 reads CATSRDRTSGNYEQYF. The CDR3 bases are TGTGCCACCAGCAGAGATAGGACTAGCGGGAACTACGAGCAGTACTTC.

V and J are TRBV2 and TRBJ1-2; D is uncertain. CDR3 length equals 13 residues. Trimming removed 4 bases at V and 8 bases at J, with 14 bases between. Germline V lookup: CDR1 SNHLY, CDR2 FYNNEI. The CDR3: CASSVSSVWGYTF. The DNA for the CDR3 is TGTGCCAGCAGTGTCTCGTCGGTCTGGGGCTACACCTTC. Drawing the rest from reference TRBV2 and TRBJ1-2, the complete variable domain is EPEVTQTPSHQVTQMGQEVILRCVPISNHLYFYWYRQILGQKVEFLVSFYNNEISEKSEIFDDQFSVERPDGSNFTLKIRSTKLEDSAMYFCASSVSSVWGYTFGSGTRLTVV.